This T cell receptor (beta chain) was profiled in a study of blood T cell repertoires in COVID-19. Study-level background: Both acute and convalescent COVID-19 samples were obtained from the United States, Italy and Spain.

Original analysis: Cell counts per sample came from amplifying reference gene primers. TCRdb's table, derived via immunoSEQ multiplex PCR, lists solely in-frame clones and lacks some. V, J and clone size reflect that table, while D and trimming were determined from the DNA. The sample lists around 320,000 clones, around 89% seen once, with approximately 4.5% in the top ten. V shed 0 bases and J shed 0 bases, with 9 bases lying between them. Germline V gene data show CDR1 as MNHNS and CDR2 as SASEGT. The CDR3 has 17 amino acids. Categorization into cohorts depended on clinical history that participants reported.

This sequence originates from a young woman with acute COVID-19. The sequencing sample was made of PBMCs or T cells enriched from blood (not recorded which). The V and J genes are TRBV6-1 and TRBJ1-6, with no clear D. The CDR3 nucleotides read TGTGCCAGCAGTGAAGCGGCAGGAAGCTCCTATAATTCACCCCTCCACTTT. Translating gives CASSEAAGSSYNSPLHF.